This T cell receptor beta chain was captured by sequencing in a study of T-cell memory formation after mild COVID-19. About the research overall: Most TCR clusters belonged to a single donor. Study-wide points: A subset of responding clones appeared in pre-infection memory, suggesting cross-reactive memory joined. The authors left the SARS-CoV-2 specificity of second-wave clones peaking on day 37 unconfirmed.

TCRdb reprocessed the 5' RACE reads with MiXCR, giving one entry per CDR3 protein. In the table there are about 400,000 distinct CDR3 sequences, under 25% of which are singletons. Germline V gives CDR1 LGHDT, CDR2 YNNKEL (reference sequence). The V and J ends lost 4 bases and 7 bases respectively, with 23 bases between them. This CDR3 is built from 17 residues. This clonotype occurred a few times. Antigen specificity is unknown. Sequenced sample: PBMCs or a T cell subset sorted from them (not recorded which). The clonotype comes from an adult woman who had mild COVID-19 (a few samples of this study predate the infection). Cell type and time point are not known. The genes are TRBV3-1 and TRBJ2-1; D might be TRBD2 (6 bases). CDR3 DNA: TGTGCCAGCAGCCCCCAACGGGGGACTCAACCTTTAAATGAGCAGTTCTTC. This encodes CASSPQRGTQPLNEQFF.